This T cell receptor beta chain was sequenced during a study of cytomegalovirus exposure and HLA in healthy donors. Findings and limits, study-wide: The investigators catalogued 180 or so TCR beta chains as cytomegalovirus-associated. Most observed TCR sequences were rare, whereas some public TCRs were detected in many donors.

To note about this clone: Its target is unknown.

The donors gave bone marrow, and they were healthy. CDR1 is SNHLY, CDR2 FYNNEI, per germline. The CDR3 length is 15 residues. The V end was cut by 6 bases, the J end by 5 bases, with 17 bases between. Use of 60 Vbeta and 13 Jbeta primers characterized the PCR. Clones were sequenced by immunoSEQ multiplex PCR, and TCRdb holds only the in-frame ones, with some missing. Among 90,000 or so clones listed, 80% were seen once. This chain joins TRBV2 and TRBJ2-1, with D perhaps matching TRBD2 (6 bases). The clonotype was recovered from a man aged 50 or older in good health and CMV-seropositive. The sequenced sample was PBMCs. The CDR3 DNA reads TGTGCCAGCAGCGGGCAACGGGGGTTTGACAATGAGCAGTTCTTC. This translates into CASSGQRGFDNEQFF.